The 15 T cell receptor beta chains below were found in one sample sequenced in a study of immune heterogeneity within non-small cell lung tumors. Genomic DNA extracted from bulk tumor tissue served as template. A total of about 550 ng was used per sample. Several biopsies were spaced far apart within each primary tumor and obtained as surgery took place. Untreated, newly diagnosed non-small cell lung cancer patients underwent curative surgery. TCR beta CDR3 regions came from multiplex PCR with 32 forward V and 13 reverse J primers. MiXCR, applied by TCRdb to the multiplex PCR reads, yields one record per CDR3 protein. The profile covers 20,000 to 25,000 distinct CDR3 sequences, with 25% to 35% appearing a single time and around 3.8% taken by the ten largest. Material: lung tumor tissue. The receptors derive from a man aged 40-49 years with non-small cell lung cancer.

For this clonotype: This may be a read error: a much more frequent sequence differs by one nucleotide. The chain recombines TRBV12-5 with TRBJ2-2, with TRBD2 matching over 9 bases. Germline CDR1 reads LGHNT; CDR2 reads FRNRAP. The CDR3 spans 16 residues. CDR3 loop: CDSGLVGAGGPGELFF. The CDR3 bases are TGTGATAGTGGTTTGGTGGGCGCGGGAGGGCCCGGGGAGCTGTTTTTT.

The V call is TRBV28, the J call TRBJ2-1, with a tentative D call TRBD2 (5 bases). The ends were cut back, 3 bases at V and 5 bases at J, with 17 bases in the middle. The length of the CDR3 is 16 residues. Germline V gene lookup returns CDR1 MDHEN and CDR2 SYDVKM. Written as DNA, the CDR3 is TGTGCCAGCAGTTTCAAACTAGAGGGCGACCACAATGAGCAGTTCTTC. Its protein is CASSFKLEGDHNEQFF.

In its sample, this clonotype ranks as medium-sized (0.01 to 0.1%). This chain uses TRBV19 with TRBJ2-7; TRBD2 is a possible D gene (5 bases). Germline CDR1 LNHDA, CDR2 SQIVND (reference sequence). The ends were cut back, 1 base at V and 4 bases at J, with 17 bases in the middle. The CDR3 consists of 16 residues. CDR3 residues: CASSIVLASSEYEQYF. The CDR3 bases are TGTGCCAGTAGTATAGTTCTAGCTTCCTCCGAGTACGAGCAGTACTTC.

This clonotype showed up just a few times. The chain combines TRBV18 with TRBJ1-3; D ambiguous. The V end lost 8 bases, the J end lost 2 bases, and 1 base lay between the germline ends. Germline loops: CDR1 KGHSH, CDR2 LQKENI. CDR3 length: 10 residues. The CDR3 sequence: CASTGNTIYF. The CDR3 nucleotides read TGTGCCAGCACTGGAAACACCATATATTTT. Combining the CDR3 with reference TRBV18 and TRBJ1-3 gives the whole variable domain NAGVMQNPRHLVRRRGQEARLRCSPMKGHSHVYWYRQLPEEGLKFMVYLQKENIIDESGMPKERFSAEFPKEGPSILRIQQVVRGDSAAYFCASTGNTIYFGEGSWLTVV.

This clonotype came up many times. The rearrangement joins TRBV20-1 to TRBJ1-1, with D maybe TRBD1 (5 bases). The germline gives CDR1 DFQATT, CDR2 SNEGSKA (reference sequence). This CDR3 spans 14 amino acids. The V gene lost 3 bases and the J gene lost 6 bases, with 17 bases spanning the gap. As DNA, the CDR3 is TGCAGTGCTAGGAGGGGAGGGGAATCTGCTGAAGCTTTCTTT. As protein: CSARRGGESAEAFF.

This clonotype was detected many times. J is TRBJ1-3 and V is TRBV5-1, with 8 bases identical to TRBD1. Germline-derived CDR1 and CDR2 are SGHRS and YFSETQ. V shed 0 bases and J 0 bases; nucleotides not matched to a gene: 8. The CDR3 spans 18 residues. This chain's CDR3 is CASSLVPGQASSGNTIYF. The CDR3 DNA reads TGCGCCAGCAGCTTGGTTCCGGGACAGGCGAGCTCTGGAAACACCATATATTTT.

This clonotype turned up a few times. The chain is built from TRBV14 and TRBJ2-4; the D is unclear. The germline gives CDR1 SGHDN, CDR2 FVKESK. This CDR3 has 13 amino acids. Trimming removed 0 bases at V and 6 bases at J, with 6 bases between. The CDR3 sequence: CASSQDIANIQYF. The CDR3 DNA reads TGTGCCAGCAGCCAAGATATCGCAAACATTCAGTACTTC.

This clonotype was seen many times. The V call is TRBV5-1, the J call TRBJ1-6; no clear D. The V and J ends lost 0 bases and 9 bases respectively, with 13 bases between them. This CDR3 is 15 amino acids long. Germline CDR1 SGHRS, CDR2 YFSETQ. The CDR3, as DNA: TGCGCCAGCAGCTTGGACGACTCGGTTCGTTCACCCCTCCACTTT. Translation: CASSLDDSVRSPLHF.

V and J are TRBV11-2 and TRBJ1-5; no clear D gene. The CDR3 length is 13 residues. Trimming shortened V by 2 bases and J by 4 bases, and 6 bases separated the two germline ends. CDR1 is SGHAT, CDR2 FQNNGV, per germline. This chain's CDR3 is CASSLILNQPQHF. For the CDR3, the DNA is TGTGCCAGCAGCTTAATTCTAAATCAGCCCCAGCATTTT.

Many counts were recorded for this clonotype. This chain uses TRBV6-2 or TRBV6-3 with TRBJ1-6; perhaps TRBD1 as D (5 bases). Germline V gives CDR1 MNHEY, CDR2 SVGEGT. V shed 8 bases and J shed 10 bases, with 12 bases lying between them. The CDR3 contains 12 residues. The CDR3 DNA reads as TGTGCCAGCCGGGACTCCAAATCACCCCTCCACTTT. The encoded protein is CASRDSKSPLHF.

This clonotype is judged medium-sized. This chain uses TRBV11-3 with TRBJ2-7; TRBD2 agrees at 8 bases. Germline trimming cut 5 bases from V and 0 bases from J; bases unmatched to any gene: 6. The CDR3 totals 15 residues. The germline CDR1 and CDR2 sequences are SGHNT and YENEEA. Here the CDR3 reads CASSGSGASSYEQYF. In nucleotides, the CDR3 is TGTGCCAGCAGCGGTAGCGGGGCTAGCTCCTACGAGCAGTACTTC.

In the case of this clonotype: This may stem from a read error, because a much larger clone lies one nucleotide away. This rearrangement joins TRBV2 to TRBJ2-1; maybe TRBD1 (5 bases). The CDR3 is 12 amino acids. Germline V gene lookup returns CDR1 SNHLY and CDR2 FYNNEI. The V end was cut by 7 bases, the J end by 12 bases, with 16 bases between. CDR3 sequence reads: CASIGREGRQFF. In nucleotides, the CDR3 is TGTGCCAGCATCGGCAGGGAAGGTAGGCAGTTCTTC.

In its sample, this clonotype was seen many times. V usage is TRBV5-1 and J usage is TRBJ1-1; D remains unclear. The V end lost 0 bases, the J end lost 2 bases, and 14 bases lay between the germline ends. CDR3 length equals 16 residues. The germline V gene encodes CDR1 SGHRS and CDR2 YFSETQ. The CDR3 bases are TGCGCCAGCAGCTTGGCCTCGTTCGGGGATAACACTGAAGCTTTCTTT. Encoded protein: CASSLASFGDNTEAFF.

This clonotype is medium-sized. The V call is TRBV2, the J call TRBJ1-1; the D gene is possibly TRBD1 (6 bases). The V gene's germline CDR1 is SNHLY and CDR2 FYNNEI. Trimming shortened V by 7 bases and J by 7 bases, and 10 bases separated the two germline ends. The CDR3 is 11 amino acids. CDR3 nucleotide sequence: TGTGCCAGCAACAGGGTTGGTGAAGCTTTCTTT. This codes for CASNRVGEAFF.

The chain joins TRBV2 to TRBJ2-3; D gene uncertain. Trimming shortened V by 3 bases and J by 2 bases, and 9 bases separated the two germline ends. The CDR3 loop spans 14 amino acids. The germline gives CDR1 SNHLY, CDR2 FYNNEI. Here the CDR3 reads CASSERLYTDTQYF. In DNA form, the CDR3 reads TGTGCCAGCAGTGAGAGACTTTACACAGATACGCAGTATTTT.